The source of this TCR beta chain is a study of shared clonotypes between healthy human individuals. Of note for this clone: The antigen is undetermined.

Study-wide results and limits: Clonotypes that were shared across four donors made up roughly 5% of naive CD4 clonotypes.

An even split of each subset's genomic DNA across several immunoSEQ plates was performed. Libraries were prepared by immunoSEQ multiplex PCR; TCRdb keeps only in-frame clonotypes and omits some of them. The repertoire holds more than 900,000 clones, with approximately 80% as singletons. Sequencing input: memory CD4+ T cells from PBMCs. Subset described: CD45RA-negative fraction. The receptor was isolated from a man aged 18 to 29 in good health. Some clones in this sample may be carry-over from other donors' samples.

The CDR3 loop is CASSTNPKGRGTEAFF. CDR3 in DNA: TGTGCCAGCAGTACAAACCCCAAAGGAAGAGGGACTGAAGCTTTCTTT. The rearrangement uses TRBV28 and TRBJ1-1, with D unresolved. Germline loops: CDR1 MDHEN, CDR2 SYDVKM. This CDR3 is built from 16 residues. V was cut by 5 bases and J by 5 bases, with 21 bases left in between.